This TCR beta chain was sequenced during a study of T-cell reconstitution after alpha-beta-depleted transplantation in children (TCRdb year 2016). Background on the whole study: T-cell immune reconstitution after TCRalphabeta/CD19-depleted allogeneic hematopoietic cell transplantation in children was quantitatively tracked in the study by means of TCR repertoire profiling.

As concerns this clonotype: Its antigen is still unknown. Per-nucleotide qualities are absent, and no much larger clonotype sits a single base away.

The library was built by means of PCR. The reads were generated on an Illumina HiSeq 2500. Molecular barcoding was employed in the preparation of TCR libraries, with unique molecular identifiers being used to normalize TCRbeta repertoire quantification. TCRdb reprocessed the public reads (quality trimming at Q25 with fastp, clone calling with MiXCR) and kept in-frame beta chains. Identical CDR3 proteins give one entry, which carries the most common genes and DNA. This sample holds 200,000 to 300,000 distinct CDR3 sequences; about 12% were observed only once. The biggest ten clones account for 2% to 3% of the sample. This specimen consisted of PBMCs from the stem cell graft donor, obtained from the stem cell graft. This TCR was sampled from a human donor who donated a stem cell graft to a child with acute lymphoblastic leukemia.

The DNA sequence follows: TGCGCCAGCAGCCCGACCGGGACAGTCCACTCTGGGGCCAACGTCCTGACTTTC. Its amino acids are CASSPTGTVHSGANVLTF. The chain employs TRBV4-1 and TRBJ2-6; 7 junctional bases match TRBD1. From the germline V gene, CDR1 is MGHRA and CDR2 is YSYEKL. Including cysteine and phenylalanine, the CDR3 has 18 amino acids. This entry keeps only the CDR3 DNA: 54 bases, framed from base 1. Trimming takes 4 bases off V and 0 bases off J; junction bases not matched to a gene: 9.